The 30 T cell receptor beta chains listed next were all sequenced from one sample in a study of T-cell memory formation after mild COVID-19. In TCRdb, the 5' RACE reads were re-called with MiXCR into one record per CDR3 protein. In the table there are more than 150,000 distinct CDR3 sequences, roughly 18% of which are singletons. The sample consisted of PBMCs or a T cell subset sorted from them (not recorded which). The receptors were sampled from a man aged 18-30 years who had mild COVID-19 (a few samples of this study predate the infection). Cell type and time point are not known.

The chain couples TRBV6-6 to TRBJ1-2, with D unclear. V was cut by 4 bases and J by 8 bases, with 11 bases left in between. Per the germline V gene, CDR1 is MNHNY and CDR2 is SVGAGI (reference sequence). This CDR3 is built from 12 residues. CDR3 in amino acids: CASSSIEGGYTF. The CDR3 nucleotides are TGTGCCAGCAGTTCGATCGAAGGGGGCTACACCTTC.

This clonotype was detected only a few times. The CDR3 DNA is TGTGCCAGCAGCCAGGGACTTGGGGTCTCCACCGGGGAGCTGTTTTTT. Its translation is CASSQGLGVSTGELFF. The V call is TRBV5-4, the J call TRBJ2-2; a possible D gene is TRBD2 (6 bases). Trimming removed 4 bases from V and 4 bases from J, with 17 bases in between. The CDR3 is 16 amino acids. Germline V gene sequence: CDR1 SGHNT, CDR2 YYREEE (reference sequence).

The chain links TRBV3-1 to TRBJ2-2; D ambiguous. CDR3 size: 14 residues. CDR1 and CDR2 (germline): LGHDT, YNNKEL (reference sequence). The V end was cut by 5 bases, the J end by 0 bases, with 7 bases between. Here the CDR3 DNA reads TGTGCCAGCAGCACCTACACGAACACCGGGGAGCTGTTTTTT. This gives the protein CASSTYTNTGELFF.

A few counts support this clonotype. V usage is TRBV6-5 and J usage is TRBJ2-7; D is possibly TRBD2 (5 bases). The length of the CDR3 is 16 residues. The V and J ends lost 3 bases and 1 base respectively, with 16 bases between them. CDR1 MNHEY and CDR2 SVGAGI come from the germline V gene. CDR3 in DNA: TGTGCCAGCAGTTATAGGCCGGAGGTGGGTTCCTACGAGCAGTACTTC. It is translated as CASSYRPEVGSYEQYF.

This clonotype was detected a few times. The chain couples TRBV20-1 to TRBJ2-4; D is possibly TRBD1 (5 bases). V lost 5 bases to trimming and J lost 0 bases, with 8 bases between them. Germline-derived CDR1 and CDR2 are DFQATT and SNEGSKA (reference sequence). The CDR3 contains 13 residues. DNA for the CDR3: TGCAGTGCTCATCAGGGAGCCAAAAACATTCAGTACTTC. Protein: CSAHQGAKNIQYF.

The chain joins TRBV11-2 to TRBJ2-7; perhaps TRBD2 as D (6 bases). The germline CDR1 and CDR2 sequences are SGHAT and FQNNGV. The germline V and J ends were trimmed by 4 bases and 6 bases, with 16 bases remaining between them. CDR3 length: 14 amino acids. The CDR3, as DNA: TGTGCCAGCAGCTACGGGACTTCCCTCGCCGAGCAGTACTTC. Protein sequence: CASSYGTSLAEQYF. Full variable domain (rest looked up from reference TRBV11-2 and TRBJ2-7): EAGVAQSPRYKIIEKRQSVAFWCNPISGHATLYWYQQILGQGPKLLIQFQNNGVVDDSQLPKDRFSAERLKGVDSTLKIQPAKLEDSAVYLCASSYGTSLAEQYFGPGTRLTVT.

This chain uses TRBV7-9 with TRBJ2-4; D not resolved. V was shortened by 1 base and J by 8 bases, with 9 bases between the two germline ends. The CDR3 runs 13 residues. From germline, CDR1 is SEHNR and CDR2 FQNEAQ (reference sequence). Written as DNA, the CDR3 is TGTGCCAGCAGCTTAGTAGGCCCGGACATTCAGTACTTC. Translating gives CASSLVGPDIQYF.

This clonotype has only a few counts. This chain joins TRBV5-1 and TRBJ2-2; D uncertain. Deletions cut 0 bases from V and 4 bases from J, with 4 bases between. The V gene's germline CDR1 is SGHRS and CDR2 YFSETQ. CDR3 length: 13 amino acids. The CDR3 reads CASSLERTGELFF. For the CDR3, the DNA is TGCGCCAGCAGCTTGGAACGCACCGGGGAGCTGTTTTTT.

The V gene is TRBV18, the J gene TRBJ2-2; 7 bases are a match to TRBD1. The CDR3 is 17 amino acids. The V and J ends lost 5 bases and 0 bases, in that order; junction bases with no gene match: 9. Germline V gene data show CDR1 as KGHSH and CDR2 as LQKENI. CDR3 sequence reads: CASSSPGQTTNTGELFF. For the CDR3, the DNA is TGTGCCAGCTCAAGTCCGGGACAGACCACGAACACCGGGGAGCTGTTTTTT. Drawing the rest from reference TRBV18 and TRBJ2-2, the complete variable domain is NAGVMQNPRHLVRRRGQEARLRCSPMKGHSHVYWYRQLPEEGLKFMVYLQKENIIDESGMPKERFSAEFPKEGPSILRIQQVVRGDSAAYFCASSSPGQTTNTGELFFGEGSRLTVL.

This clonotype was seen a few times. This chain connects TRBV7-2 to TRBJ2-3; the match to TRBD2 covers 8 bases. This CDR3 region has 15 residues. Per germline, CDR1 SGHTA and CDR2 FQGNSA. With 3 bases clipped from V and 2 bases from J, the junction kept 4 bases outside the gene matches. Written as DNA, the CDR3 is TGTGCCAGCAGCTTCTTTAGCGGGGACACAGATACGCAGTATTTT. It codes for CASSFFSGDTDTQYF. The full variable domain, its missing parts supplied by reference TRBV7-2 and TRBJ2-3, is GAGVSQSPSNKVTEKGKDVELRCDPISGHTALYWYRQSLGQGLEFLIYFQGNSAPDKSGLPSDRFSAERTGGSVSTLTIQRTQQEDSAVYLCASSFFSGDTDTQYFGPGTRLTVL.

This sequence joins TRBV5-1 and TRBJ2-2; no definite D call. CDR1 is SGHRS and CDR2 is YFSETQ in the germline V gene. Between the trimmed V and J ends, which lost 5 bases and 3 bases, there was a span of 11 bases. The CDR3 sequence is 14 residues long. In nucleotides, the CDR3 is TGCGCCAGCAGTTTCACGGGCCACACCGGGGAGCTGTTTTTT. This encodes CASSFTGHTGELFF. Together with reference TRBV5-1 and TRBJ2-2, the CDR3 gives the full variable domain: KAGVTQTPRYLIKTRGQQVTLSCSPISGHRSVSWYQQTPGQGLQFLFEYFSETQRNKGNFPGRFSGRQFSNSRSEMNVSTLELGDSALYLCASSFTGHTGELFFGEGSRLTVL.

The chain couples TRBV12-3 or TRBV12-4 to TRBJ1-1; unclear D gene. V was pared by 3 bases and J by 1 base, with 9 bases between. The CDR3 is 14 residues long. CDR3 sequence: CASSLTRRNTEAFF. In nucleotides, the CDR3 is TGTGCCAGCAGTTTGACGAGAAGGAACACTGAAGCTTTCTTT.

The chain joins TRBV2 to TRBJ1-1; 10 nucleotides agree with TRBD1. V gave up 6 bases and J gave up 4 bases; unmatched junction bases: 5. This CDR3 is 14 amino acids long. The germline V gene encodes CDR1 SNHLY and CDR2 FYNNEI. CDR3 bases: TGTGCCAGCAGGCCCGGGACAGGGGCCACTGAAGCTTTCTTT. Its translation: CASRPGTGATEAFF.

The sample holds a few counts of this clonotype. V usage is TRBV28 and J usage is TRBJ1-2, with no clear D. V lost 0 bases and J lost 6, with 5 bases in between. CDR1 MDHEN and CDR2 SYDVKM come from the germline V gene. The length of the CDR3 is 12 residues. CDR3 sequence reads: CASSLWGHGYTF. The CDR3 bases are TGTGCCAGCAGTTTATGGGGCCATGGCTACACCTTC.

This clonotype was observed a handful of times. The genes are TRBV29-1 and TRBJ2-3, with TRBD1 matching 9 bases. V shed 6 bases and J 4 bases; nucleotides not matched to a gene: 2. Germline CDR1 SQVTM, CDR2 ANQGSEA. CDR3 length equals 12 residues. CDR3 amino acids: CSVGTGPDTQYF. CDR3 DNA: TGCAGCGTGGGGACAGGGCCAGATACGCAGTATTTT.

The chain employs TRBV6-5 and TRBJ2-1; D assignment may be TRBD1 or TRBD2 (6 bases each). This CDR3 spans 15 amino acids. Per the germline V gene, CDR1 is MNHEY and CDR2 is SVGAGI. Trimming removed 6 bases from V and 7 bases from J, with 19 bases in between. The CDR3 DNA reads TGTGCCAGCAGCTTTGTCGGGGGCCGATTGAATGAGCAGTTCTTC. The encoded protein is CASSFVGGRLNEQFF.

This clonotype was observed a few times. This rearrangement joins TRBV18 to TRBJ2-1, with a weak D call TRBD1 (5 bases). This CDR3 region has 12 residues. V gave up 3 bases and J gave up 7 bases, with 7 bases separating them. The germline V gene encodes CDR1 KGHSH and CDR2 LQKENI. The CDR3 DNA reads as TGTGCCAGCTCACCGCGACAGAATGAGCAGTTCTTC. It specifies CASSPRQNEQFF.

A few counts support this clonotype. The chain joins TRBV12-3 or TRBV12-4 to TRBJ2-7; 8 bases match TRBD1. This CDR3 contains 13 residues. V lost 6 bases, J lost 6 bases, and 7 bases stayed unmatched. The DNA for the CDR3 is TGTGCCAGCAGCCACAGGGGGAGCGGCGAGCAGTACGTC. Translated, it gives CASSHRGSGEQYV.

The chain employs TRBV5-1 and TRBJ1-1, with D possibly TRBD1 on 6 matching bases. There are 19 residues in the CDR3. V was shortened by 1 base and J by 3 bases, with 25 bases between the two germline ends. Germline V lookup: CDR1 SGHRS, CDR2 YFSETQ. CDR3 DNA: TGCGCCAGCAGCTTGTGGCTTTCGACAGGCAGGTGGTCGGACACTGAAGCTTTCTTT. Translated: CASSLWLSTGRWSDTEAFF.

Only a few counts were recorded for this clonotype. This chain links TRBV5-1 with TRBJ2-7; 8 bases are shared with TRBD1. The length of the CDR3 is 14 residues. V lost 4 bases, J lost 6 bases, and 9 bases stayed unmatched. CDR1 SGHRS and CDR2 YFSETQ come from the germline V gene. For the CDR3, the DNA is TGCGCCAGCAGCAATACAGGGGGAGACTCCGAGCAGTACTTC. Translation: CASSNTGGDSEQYF. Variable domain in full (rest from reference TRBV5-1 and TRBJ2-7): KAGVTQTPRYLIKTRGQQVTLSCSPISGHRSVSWYQQTPGQGLQFLFEYFSETQRNKGNFPGRFSGRQFSNSRSEMNVSTLELGDSALYLCASSNTGGDSEQYFGPGTRLTVT.

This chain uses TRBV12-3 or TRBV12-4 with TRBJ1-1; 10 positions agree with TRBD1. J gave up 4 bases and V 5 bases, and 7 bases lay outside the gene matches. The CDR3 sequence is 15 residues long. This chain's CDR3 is CASSTRTGGVTEAFF. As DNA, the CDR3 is TGTGCCAGCAGTACCCGGACAGGGGGGGTCACTGAAGCTTTCTTT.

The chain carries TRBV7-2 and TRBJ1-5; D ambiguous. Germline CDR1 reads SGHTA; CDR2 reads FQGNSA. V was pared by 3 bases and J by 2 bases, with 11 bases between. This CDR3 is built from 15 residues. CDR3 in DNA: TGTGCCAGCAGCTTGATGGGGTCGGGCAATCAGCCCCAGCATTTT. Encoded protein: CASSLMGSGNQPQHF. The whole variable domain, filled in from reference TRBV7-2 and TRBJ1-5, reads GAGVSQSPSNKVTEKGKDVELRCDPISGHTALYWYRQSLGQGLEFLIYFQGNSAPDKSGLPSDRFSAERTGGSVSTLTIQRTQQEDSAVYLCASSLMGSGNQPQHFGDGTRLSIL.

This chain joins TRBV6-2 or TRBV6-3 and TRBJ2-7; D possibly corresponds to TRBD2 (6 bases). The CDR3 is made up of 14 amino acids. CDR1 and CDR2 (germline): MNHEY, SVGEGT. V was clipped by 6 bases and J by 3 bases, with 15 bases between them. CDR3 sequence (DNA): TGTGCCAGCAGCTATAGCGGAATGGGCTACGAGCAGTACTTC. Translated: CASSYSGMGYEQYF.

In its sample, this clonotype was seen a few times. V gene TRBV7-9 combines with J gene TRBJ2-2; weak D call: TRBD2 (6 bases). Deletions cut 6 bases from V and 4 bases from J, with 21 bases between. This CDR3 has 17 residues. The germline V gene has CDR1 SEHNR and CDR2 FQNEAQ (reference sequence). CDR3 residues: CASRQPLYKGGTGELFF. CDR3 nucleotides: TGTGCCAGCAGACAGCCCCTTTACAAGGGAGGCACCGGGGAGCTGTTTTTT.

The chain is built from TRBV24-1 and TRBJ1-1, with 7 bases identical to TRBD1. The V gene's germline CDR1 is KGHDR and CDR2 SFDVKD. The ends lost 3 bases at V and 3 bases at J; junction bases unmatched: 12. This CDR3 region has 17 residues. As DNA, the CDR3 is TGTGCCACCAGTGATGAACCTGACAGGGATGATTACACTGAAGCTTTCTTT. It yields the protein CATSDEPDRDDYTEAFF.

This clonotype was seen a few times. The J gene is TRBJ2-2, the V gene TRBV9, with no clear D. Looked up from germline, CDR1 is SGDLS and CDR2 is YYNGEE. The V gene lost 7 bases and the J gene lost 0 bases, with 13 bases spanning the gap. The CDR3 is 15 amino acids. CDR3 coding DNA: TGTGCCAGCTGTCGTCAGCAATCGAACACCGGGGAGCTGTTTTTT. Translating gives CASCRQQSNTGELFF.

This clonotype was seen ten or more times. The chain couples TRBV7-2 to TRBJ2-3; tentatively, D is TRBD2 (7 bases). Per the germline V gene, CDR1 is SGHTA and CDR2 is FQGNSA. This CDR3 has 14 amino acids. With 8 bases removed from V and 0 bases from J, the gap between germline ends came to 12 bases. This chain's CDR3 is CASGRGASTDTQYF. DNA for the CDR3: TGTGCCAGCGGCCGGGGGGCCAGCACAGATACGCAGTATTTT.

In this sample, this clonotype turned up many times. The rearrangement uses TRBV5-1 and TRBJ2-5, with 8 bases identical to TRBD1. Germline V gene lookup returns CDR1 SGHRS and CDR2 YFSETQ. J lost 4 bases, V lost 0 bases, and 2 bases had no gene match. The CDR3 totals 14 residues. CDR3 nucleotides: TGCGCCAGCAGCTTGGGGACAGGGAGAGAGACCCAGTACTTC. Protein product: CASSLGTGRETQYF.

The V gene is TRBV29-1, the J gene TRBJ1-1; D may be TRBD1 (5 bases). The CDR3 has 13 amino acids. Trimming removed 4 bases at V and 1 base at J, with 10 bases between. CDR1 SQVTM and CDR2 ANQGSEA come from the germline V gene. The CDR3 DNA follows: TGCAGCGTTGGGGACTGGTCGAACACTGAAGCTTTCTTT. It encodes CSVGDWSNTEAFF.

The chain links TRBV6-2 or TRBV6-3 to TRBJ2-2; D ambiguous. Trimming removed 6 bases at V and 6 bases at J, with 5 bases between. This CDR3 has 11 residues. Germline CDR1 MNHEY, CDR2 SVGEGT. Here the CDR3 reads CASRLSGELFF. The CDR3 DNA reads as TGTGCCAGCAGACTCTCCGGGGAGCTGTTTTTT.